This T cell receptor beta chain was documented in a study of T cell responses to AZD1222 COVID-19 vaccine. General study results and limits: Baseline antibody screening turned up just a handful of seropositive AZD1222 recipients. Across spike, vaccine-associated CD4 TCRs were found, dominant at 160-218 and 743-854.

Germline lookup yields CDR1 PRHDT and CDR2 FYEKMQ (reference sequence). The CDR3 totals 13 residues. The V end lost 5 bases, the J end lost 5 bases, and 12 bases lay between the germline ends. This clone was detected a few times. Antigen specificity is unknown. The data were produced by immunoSEQ multiplex PCR, yet TCRdb's version contains in-frame clones alone and is incomplete. The sample shows 100,000 or so clones, about 83% of them seen only once. The sample was peripheral blood, taken on day 0 of AZD1222 vaccination. The chain uses TRBV13 and TRBJ1-1, with D uncertain. The source of this sequence is an adult in good health. As DNA, the CDR3 is TGTGCCAGCAGCAAATATAAGGCGACTGAAGCTTTCTTT. Amino acid sequence: CASSKYKATEAFF.